The sequence of this TCR beta chain was determined in a study of OX40 agonist ivuxolimab in advanced cancers. TCRdb's copy holds only in-frame clones and misses some; the assay was immunoSEQ multiplex PCR. The table records around 95,000 clones, around 94% of them present only once. Trimming pared 1 base from V and 3 bases from J, leaving 4 bases between. CDR1 is MNHNS and CDR2 is SASEGT in the germline V gene. CDR3 length: 13 amino acids. The J gene is TRBJ1-3, the V gene TRBV6-1; no definite D call. The specimen comprised CD4+ or CD8+ T cells sorted from blood, sampled in a trial of the OX40 agonist ivuxolimab. This receptor was identified in an adult with an advanced solid tumor such as melanoma, head and neck, liver or kidney cancer. CDR3 nucleotides: TGTGCCAGCAGTGAAGTAGTTGGAAACACCATATATTTT. Translation gives CASSEVVGNTIYF.